These 28 T cell receptor beta chains came from one sample sequenced in a study of T cell responses to AZD1222 COVID-19 vaccine. Generated by immunoSEQ multiplex PCR, the TCRdb table keeps only in-frame clones and is missing some. The table has around 100,000 clones, about 86% seen once. The sample here was peripheral blood, taken on day 0 of AZD1222 vaccination. The receptor set was obtained from an adult in good health.

The chain joins TRBV29-1 to TRBJ2-5; a weak D match, TRBD1 (5 bases). CDR1 is SQVTM and CDR2 is ANQGSEA in the germline V gene. V was cut by 6 bases and J by 0 bases, with 8 bases left in between. The CDR3 extends over 12 amino acids. The CDR3 nucleotides are TGCAGCGTCGCAGGGTACCAAGAGACCCAGTACTTC. This translates into CSVAGYQETQYF.

The chain uses TRBV27 and TRBJ2-7; 7 bases fit TRBD1. The V gene's germline CDR1 is MNHEY and CDR2 SMNVEV (reference sequence). The CDR3 has 15 residues. V was clipped by 6 bases and J by 2 bases; unmatched bases: 10. The CDR3 coding sequence is TGTGCCAGCAGCCTTCAGGGGGTGTCGGCCTACGAGCAGTACTTC. Translating gives CASSLQGVSAYEQYF.

This clone has ten or more counts. The chain combines TRBV7-8 with TRBJ1-5, with D possibly matching TRBD1 (5 bases). The V gene lost 4 bases and the J gene lost 0 bases, with 13 bases spanning the gap. CDR3 length equals 16 residues. Germline CDR1 SGHVS, CDR2 FQNEAQ. CDR3 coding DNA: TGTGCCAGCAGCTCCAAGCGGACACATAGCAATCAGCCCCAGCATTTT. Encoded protein: CASSSKRTHSNQPQHF.

The chain couples TRBV7-2 to TRBJ2-1; D might be TRBD2 (6 bases). CDR1 and CDR2 (germline): SGHTA, FQGNSA. The CDR3 extends over 14 amino acids. The V end was cut by 5 bases, the J end by 6 bases, with 14 bases between. In nucleotides, the CDR3 is TGTGCCAGCAGCCGCGGGACTGCGTTCAATGAGCAGTTCTTC. This sequence encodes CASSRGTAFNEQFF.

This chain joins TRBV7-9 and TRBJ1-3; no reliable D call. The CDR3 runs 15 residues. V was cut by 1 base and J by 0 bases, with 7 bases left in between. Germline CDR1 SEHNR, CDR2 FQNEAQ (reference sequence). CDR3 nucleotides: TGTGCCAGCAGCTTAGGCACGGGCTCTGGAAACACCATATATTTT. This codes for CASSLGTGSGNTIYF.

V gene TRBV15 combines with J gene TRBJ1-1; possible D gene TRBD1, 6 bases. Germline assignment: CDR1 LNHNV and CDR2 YYDKDF (reference sequence). The CDR3 is 14 residues long. Trimming pared 0 bases from V and 7 bases from J, leaving 12 bases between. The CDR3 DNA sequence: TGTGCCACCAGCAGAGACAGGGGAAGAGGTGAAGCTTTCTTT. It codes for CATSRDRGRGEAFF.

The genes are TRBV25-1 and TRBJ1-2; tentatively, D is TRBD1 (5 bases). The germline gives CDR1 MGHDK, CDR2 SYGVNS. This CDR3 region has 13 residues. Trimming shortened V by 2 bases and J by 6 bases, and 10 bases separated the two germline ends. CDR3 sequence: CASSEILQDGYTF. DNA for the CDR3: TGTGCCAGCAGTGAAATTTTACAGGATGGCTACACCTTC.

This clone has more than one count but fewer than ten. This chain links TRBV7-9 with TRBJ1-1; no firm D call. The V and J ends lost 0 bases and 5 bases respectively, with 16 bases between them. Per the germline V gene, CDR1 is SEHNR and CDR2 is FQNEAQ (reference sequence). The CDR3 is 16 amino acids. DNA of the CDR3: TGTGCCAGCAGCTTAGCATCATCTCCGGGAGGGACTGAAGCTTTCTTT. Its protein product is CASSLASSPGGTEAFF. Full variable domain (outside the CDR3, taken from reference TRBV7-9 and TRBJ1-1): DTGVSQNPRHKITKRGQNVTFRCDPISEHNRLYWYRQTLGQGPEFLTYFQNEAQLEKSRLLSDRFSAERPKGSFSTLEIQRTEQGDSAMYLCASSLASSPGGTEAFFGQGTRLTVV.

V is TRBV21-1 and J is TRBJ2-3; TRBD1 is the table's D call and was not checked against the DNA. TRBV21-1 is termed a pseudogene. The CDR3 covers 14 residues. This CDR3 reads CASSNGRGRDTQYF. CDR3 DNA sequence: TGTGCCAGCAGCAATGGAAGGGGTCGAGATACGCAGTATTTT.

This chain connects TRBV11-2 to TRBJ1-2, with D perhaps matching TRBD1 (6 bases). The CDR3 sequence is 14 residues long. Trimming cost V 8 bases and J 5 bases, with 18 bases left between them. Germline V gene sequence: CDR1 SGHAT, CDR2 FQNNGV. Here the CDR3 DNA reads TGTGCCAGCCAAAGTCAGGGGAATAGTTATGGCTACACCTTC. Translation: CASQSQGNSYGYTF.

This chain uses TRBV20-1 with TRBJ1-1; perhaps TRBD1 as D (6 bases). The CDR3 runs to 10 residues. Trimming cost V 6 bases and J 9 bases, with 11 bases left between them. Looked up from germline, CDR1 is DFQATT and CDR2 is SNEGSKA (reference sequence). The CDR3 nucleotides read TGCAGTGCCGAGGGGGTCAAAGCTTTCTTT. Its translation: CSAEGVKAFF.

The V and J genes are TRBV10-3 and TRBJ1-5, with D hard to call. CDR3 length: 16 residues. V was clipped by 2 bases and J by 0 bases, with 11 bases between them. CDR1 ENHRY and CDR2 SYGVKD come from the germline V gene. CDR3 coding DNA: TGTGCCATCAGTGAGGGCAGCGATTATAGCAATCAGCCCCAGCATTTT. Translated, it gives CAISEGSDYSNQPQHF.

The chain uses TRBV7-9 and TRBJ1-4; D is perhaps TRBD1 (5 bases). V lost 5 bases and J lost 7, with 17 bases in between. The germline V gene encodes CDR1 SEHNR and CDR2 FQNEAQ (reference sequence). CDR3 length: 15 amino acids. The CDR3 coding sequence is TGTGCCAGCAGCGCCGGACACGGGAATTCTGAAAAACTGTTTTTT. It yields the protein CASSAGHGNSEKLFF. The complete variable domain, with remaining parts taken from reference TRBV7-9 and TRBJ1-4, reads DTGVSQNPRHKITKRGQNVTFRCDPISEHNRLYWYRQTLGQGPEFLTYFQNEAQLEKSRLLSDRFSAERPKGSFSTLEIQRTEQGDSAMYLCASSAGHGNSEKLFFGSGTQLSVL.

This sequence joins TRBV19 and TRBJ2-7; 11 bases line up with TRBD1. Germline values: CDR1 LNHDA, CDR2 SQIVND (reference sequence). V shed 4 bases, J shed 3 bases, and the junction held 11 bases outside the gene matches. The CDR3 has 17 residues. CDR3 DNA sequence: TGTGCCAGTAGTAAACAATACGCCGGGACAGGGGGCTACGAGCAGTACTTC. As protein: CASSKQYAGTGGYEQYF.

V usage is TRBV30 and J usage is TRBJ2-3; D tentatively fits TRBD1 or TRBD2 (5 bases each). The CDR3 runs 14 residues. V was pared by 7 bases and J by 4 bases, with 18 bases between. CDR1 and CDR2 from the germline V gene are GTSNPN and SVGIG (reference sequence). In DNA form, the CDR3 reads TGTGCCTTTGGACCCAGGGAGAAGGCAGATACGCAGTATTTT. It translates to CAFGPREKADTQYF.

This chain joins TRBV9 and TRBJ2-3; 7 nucleotides agree with TRBD2. The CDR3 loop spans 16 amino acids. The V segment lost 0 bases and the J segment 0 bases; nucleotides outside the gene matches: 4. CDR1 and CDR2 (germline): SGDLS, YYNGEE. CDR3 residues: CASSVAAAGSTDTQYF. In DNA form, the CDR3 reads TGTGCCAGCAGCGTAGCTGCAGCGGGAAGCACAGATACGCAGTATTTT.

The genes are TRBV11-2 and TRBJ2-1, with no clear D. Germline values: CDR1 SGHAT, CDR2 FQNNGV. The CDR3 loop spans 14 amino acids. Trimming took 0 bases from V and 3 from J, leaving 6 bases between them. The CDR3 sequence is CASSLEGIYNEQFF. CDR3 DNA: TGTGCCAGCAGCTTAGAAGGGATCTACAATGAGCAGTTCTTC. Supplemented by reference TRBV11-2 and TRBJ2-1, the full variable domain reads EAGVAQSPRYKIIEKRQSVAFWCNPISGHATLYWYQQILGQGPKLLIQFQNNGVVDDSQLPKDRFSAERLKGVDSTLKIQPAKLEDSAVYLCASSLEGIYNEQFFGPGTRLTVL.

This clone came up once. The chain recombines TRBV5-4 with TRBJ1-2; a possible D gene is TRBD1 (6 bases). The CDR3 is 14 amino acids. Germline V gene lookup returns CDR1 SGHNT and CDR2 YYREEE (reference sequence). Trimming shortened V by 0 bases and J by 7 bases, and 13 bases separated the two germline ends. CDR3 region: CASSLDQVQGGYTF. CDR3 nucleotides: TGTGCCAGCAGCTTGGACCAGGTACAGGGTGGCTACACCTTC.

The V gene is TRBV28, the J gene TRBJ1-2; D may be TRBD1 (5 bases). V was clipped by 6 bases and J by 6 bases, with 20 bases between them. Per the germline V gene, CDR1 is MDHEN and CDR2 is SYDVKM. This CDR3 has 15 amino acids. CDR3 in DNA: TGTGCCAGCAGAGGGTTGGGGGAGATTTGGCATGGCTACACCTTC. Protein: CASRGLGEIWHGYTF.

The chain has TRBV30 and TRBJ2-2; 12 bases agree with TRBD2. V shed 1 base, J shed 4 bases, and the junction held 4 bases outside the gene matches. The germline V gene encodes CDR1 GTSNPN and CDR2 SVGIG (reference sequence). The length of the CDR3 is 16 residues. In DNA, the CDR3 is TGTGCCTGGAGTGGGCTAGCGGGAGGGCCCACCGGGGAGCTGTTTTTT. Amino acids: CAWSGLAGGPTGELFF.

V gene TRBV14 combines with J gene TRBJ1-5, with TRBD1 as a possible D gene (6 bases). Germline V gene sequence: CDR1 SGHDN, CDR2 FVKESK. The length of the CDR3 is 15 residues. The V end was cut by 1 base, the J end by 0 bases, with 7 bases between. This CDR3 reads CASSQGGGSNQPQHF. CDR3 nucleotide sequence: TGTGCCAGCAGCCAAGGAGGGGGTAGCAATCAGCCCCAGCATTTT.

The V gene is TRBV7-2, the J gene TRBJ1-1, with unresolved D. The V and J ends lost 8 bases and 1 base respectively, with 5 bases between them. CDR1 and CDR2 from the germline V gene are SGHTA and FQGNSA. There are 11 residues in the CDR3. CDR3 region: CASSENTEAFF. The CDR3 DNA is TGTGCCAGCTCAGAGAACACTGAAGCTTTCTTT.

V gene TRBV27 combines with J gene TRBJ1-2; 8 bases are a match to TRBD1. Germline V gives CDR1 MNHEY, CDR2 SMNVEV (reference sequence). V lost 6 bases to trimming and J lost 4 bases; unmatched junction nucleotides: 10. The CDR3 runs 15 residues. CDR3 protein: CASSDGQGTVYGYTF. The CDR3 DNA follows: TGTGCCAGCAGCGACGGACAGGGAACGGTCTATGGCTACACCTTC.

This rearrangement joins TRBV9 to TRBJ1-2, with D tentatively TRBD1 (5 bases). This CDR3 comprises 12 residues. V lost 1 base and J 7 bases, leaving 8 bases between the germline ends. From germline, CDR1 is SGDLS and CDR2 YYNGEE. This chain's CDR3 is CASSVRGGGYTF. CDR3 sequence (DNA): TGTGCCAGCAGCGTACGGGGGGGTGGCTACACCTTC.

The chain combines TRBV12-3 or TRBV12-4 with TRBJ1-5, with D hard to call. The CDR3 loop spans 13 amino acids. V was cut by 8 bases and J by 3 bases, with 11 bases left in between. CDR3 residues: CASGNSANQPQHF. The DNA for the CDR3 is TGTGCCAGCGGAAACAGTGCCAATCAGCCCCAGCATTTT.

The V and J genes are TRBV7-2 and TRBJ1-5; D is uncertain. CDR1 SGHTA and CDR2 FQGNSA come from the germline V gene. CDR3 length: 15 amino acids. V dropped 4 bases and J dropped 1 base, with 11 bases sitting between them. The CDR3 coding sequence is TGTGCCAGCAGCTCGCCCCTACTGAGCAATCAGCCCCAGCATTTT. Protein product: CASSSPLLSNQPQHF.

The chain is built from TRBV13 and TRBJ2-5; D might be TRBD1 (5 bases). There are 13 residues in the CDR3. CDR1 is PRHDT and CDR2 is FYEKMQ in the germline V gene (reference sequence). Trimming left V 5 bases short and J 4 bases short, with 11 bases between. The CDR3 nucleotides are TGTGCCAGCAGCCAGGGTGGGTCAGAGACCCAGTACTTC. This gives the protein CASSQGGSETQYF.

The rearrangement links TRBV7-8 to TRBJ2-3, with 11 bases aligning to TRBD2. The CDR3 runs 17 residues. Germline V gene data show CDR1 as SGHVS and CDR2 as FQNEAQ. V was clipped by 6 bases and J by 1 base; unmatched bases: 9. The CDR3 nucleotides read TGTGCCAGCAGTTTTGCGACTAGCGGGACCCGCACAGATACGCAGTATTTT. Amino acid sequence: CASSFATSGTRTDTQYF.